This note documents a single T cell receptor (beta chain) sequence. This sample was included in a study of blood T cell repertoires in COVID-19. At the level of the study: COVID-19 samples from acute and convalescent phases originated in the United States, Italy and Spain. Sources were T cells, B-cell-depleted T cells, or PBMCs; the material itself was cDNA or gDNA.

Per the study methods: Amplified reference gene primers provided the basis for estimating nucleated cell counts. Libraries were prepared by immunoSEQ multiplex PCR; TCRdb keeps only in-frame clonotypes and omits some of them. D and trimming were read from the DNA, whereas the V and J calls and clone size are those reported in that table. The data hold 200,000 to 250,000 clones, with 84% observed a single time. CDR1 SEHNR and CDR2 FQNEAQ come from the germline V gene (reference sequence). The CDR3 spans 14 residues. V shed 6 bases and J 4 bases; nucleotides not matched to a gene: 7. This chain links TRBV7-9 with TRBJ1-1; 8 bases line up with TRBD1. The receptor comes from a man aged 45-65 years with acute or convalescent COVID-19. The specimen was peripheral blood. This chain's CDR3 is CASSRTGMFTEAFF. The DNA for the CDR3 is TGTGCCAGCAGTCGGACAGGGATGTTCACTGAAGCTTTCTTT.